This T cell receptor (beta chain) appears in the sequencing data of a study of T cell responses to AZD1222 COVID-19 vaccine. V was cut by 2 bases and J by 4 bases, with 8 bases left in between. This CDR3 spans 13 amino acids. Germline lookup yields CDR1 SGHAT and CDR2 FQNNGV. Sequencing was performed with immunoSEQ multiplex PCR; in TCRdb, only in-frame clones are kept and a portion is missing. This sample has 110,000 to 150,000 clones; around 90% occur once, and the top ten carry 2.5% to 3.5%. The chain recombines TRBV11-2 with TRBJ1-1; no clear D gene. Sequencing used peripheral blood, obtained 28 days after the second AZD1222 dose. The TCR was taken from an adult who received the AZD1222 COVID-19 vaccine. This chain's CDR3 is CASSLSRGTEAFF. The CDR3 nucleotides are TGTGCCAGCAGCTTATCCCGGGGCACTGAAGCTTTCTTT.